These 18 T cell receptor beta chains share one sample of origin, sequenced in a study of T cell repertoires in cytomegalovirus infection. Using its own MiXCR run on the reads, TCRdb lists one record per CDR3 protein. The repertoire holds around 170,000 distinct CDR3 sequences, with approximately 15% as singletons. The specimen was PBMCs. The receptors shown here come from a human donor in good health (CMV status not recorded). Some clones in this sample may be carry-over from other donors' samples.

This clonotype was observed at least ten times. V gene TRBV7-9 combines with J gene TRBJ2-1; 11 bases line up with TRBD1. The germline V gene has CDR1 SEHNR and CDR2 FQNEAQ (reference sequence). The CDR3 has 13 amino acids. The trim removed 8 bases at V and 5 bases at J, leaving 2 bases unmatched. CDR3 nucleotide sequence: TGTGCCAGCGGACAGGGGGCTGACAATGAGCAGTTCTTC. It yields the protein CASGQGADNEQFF.

This clonotype was recorded a few times. J is TRBJ1-5 and V is TRBV6-6, with a tentative D call TRBD1 (6 bases). Germline V gives CDR1 MNHNY, CDR2 SVGAGI (reference sequence). Trimming stripped 7 bases from V and 5 bases from J, with 15 bases between. The CDR3 runs 14 residues. CDR3 nucleotides: TGTGCCAGCATGGGAGGGGGGGCTTATCAGCCCCAGCATTTT. The encoded protein is CASMGGGAYQPQHF.

The chain employs TRBV29-1 and TRBJ1-4; TRBD1 agrees at 7 bases. Germline assignment: CDR1 SQVTM and CDR2 ANQGSEA. Trimming cost V 6 bases and J 7 bases; bases outside gene matches: 5. CDR3 length equals 12 residues. CDR3 loop: CSVTGSGEKLFF. For the CDR3, the DNA is TGCAGCGTGACAGGGTCGGGTGAAAAACTGTTTTTT.

There are many counts of this clonotype. DNA of the CDR3: TGTGCCAGCAGCCATATGCAGCGGACTAGCGGATTTTACAATGAGCAGTTCTTC. Its protein product is CASSHMQRTSGFYNEQFF. The V and J genes are TRBV14 and TRBJ2-1, with 10 bases that match TRBD2. J lost 4 bases, V lost 3 bases, and 12 bases had no gene match. Germline-derived CDR1 and CDR2 are SGHDN and FVKESK. The CDR3 has 18 amino acids.

V usage is TRBV7-3 and J usage is TRBJ2-5, with D perhaps assigned TRBD1 or TRBD2 (5 bases each). Per germline, CDR1 SGHTA and CDR2 FQGTGA. CDR3 length: 22 amino acids. Trimming stripped 0 bases from V and 3 bases from J, with 32 bases between. CDR3 sequence reads: CASSLTRLRSGNRDGEEETQYF. Here the CDR3 DNA reads TGTGCCAGCAGCTTAACCCGCCTTCGGTCGGGGAACCGGGACGGGGAAGAAGAGACCCAGTACTTC. The whole variable domain, remainder taken from reference TRBV7-3 and TRBJ2-5, is GAGVSQTPSNKVTEKGKYVELRCDPISGHTALYWYRQSLGQGPEFLIYFQGTGAADDSGLPNDRFFAVRPEGSVSTLKIQRTERGDSAVYLCASSLTRLRSGNRDGEEETQYFGPGTRLLVL.

This clonotype was recorded many times. This sequence joins TRBV7-9 and TRBJ1-3; weak D call: TRBD1 (5 bases). The V gene lost 5 bases and the J gene lost 2 bases, with 13 bases spanning the gap. CDR1 and CDR2 (germline): SEHNR, FQNEAQ (reference sequence). This CDR3 has 15 amino acids. The CDR3 loop is CASSPDSIPGNTIYF. The CDR3, as DNA: TGTGCCAGCAGCCCCGACAGCATCCCTGGAAACACCATATATTTT.

The sample holds many counts of this clonotype. The rearrangement links TRBV15 to TRBJ2-5; D is uncertain. CDR1 LNHNV and CDR2 YYDKDF come from the germline V gene (reference sequence). The CDR3 loop spans 12 amino acids. Trimming cost V 1 base and J 5 bases, with 5 bases left between them. The CDR3: CATSRGWETQYF. The CDR3 DNA reads as TGTGCCACCAGCAGAGGATGGGAGACCCAGTACTTC.

This clonotype was counted at least ten times. The chain is built from TRBV4-2 and TRBJ2-1, with 7 bases lining up with TRBD2. J lost 4 bases, V lost 4 bases, and 13 bases had no gene match. CDR3 size: 17 residues. In germline, CDR1 is LGHNA, CDR2 YNFKEQ. In DNA, the CDR3 is TGTGCCAGCAGCCGCCAGTCGCTAGCGGACGGATACAATGAGCAGTTCTTC. Translating it yields CASSRQSLADGYNEQFF.

The chain recombines TRBV7-3 with TRBJ1-1; D may be TRBD1 (5 bases). This CDR3 is 14 amino acids long. Germline lookup yields CDR1 SGHTA and CDR2 FQGTGA. V dropped 0 bases and J dropped 5 bases, with 10 bases sitting between them. In DNA, the CDR3 is TGTGCCAGCAGCTTAACTAGGGAGGGGACTGAAGCTTTCTTT. Translation: CASSLTREGTEAFF.

The chain employs TRBV5-6 and TRBJ2-5; D may be TRBD2 (6 bases). The ends were cut back, 4 bases at V and 2 bases at J, with 12 bases in the middle. In germline, CDR1 is SGHDT, CDR2 YYEEEE. The CDR3 sequence is 14 residues long. CDR3 loop: CASSQGGLQETQYF. CDR3 coding DNA: TGTGCCAGCAGCCAGGGAGGTCTGCAAGAGACCCAGTACTTC. Supplemented by reference TRBV5-6 and TRBJ2-5, the full variable domain reads DAGVTQSPTHLIKTRGQQVTLRCSPKSGHDTVSWYQQALGQGPQFIFQYYEEEERQRGNFPDRFSGHQFPNYSSELNVNALLLGDSALYLCASSQGGLQETQYFGPGTRLLVL.

This clonotype was observed a handful of times. CDR3 region: CASSADSRSGNTIYF. The CDR3 DNA sequence: TGTGCCAGCAGCGCGGACAGTCGCTCTGGAAACACCATATATTTT. The chain carries TRBV7-9 and TRBJ1-3; a weak D match, TRBD1 (6 bases). Trimming left V 5 bases short and J 0 bases short, with 11 bases between. CDR3 length: 15 amino acids. Germline V gives CDR1 SEHNR, CDR2 FQNEAQ (reference sequence).

This clonotype was observed at least ten times. The chain joins TRBV29-1 to TRBJ1-2, with no clear D. V shed 8 bases and J shed 1 base, with 11 bases lying between them. In germline, CDR1 is SQVTM, CDR2 ANQGSEA. This CDR3 spans 12 amino acids. The chain's CDR3 is CSTRSINYGYTF. DNA of the CDR3: TGCAGCACTCGCTCCATTAACTATGGCTACACCTTC.

This chain joins TRBV2 and TRBJ2-1; TRBD1 or TRBD2 may be the D gene (6 bases each). This CDR3 has 15 residues. CDR1 and CDR2 (germline): SNHLY, FYNNEI. Trimming cost V 11 bases and J 0 bases, with 17 bases left between them. CDR3 protein: CASRGALSSYNEQFF. CDR3 in DNA: TGTGCCTCAAGGGGGGCGTTGAGCTCCTACAATGAGCAGTTCTTC.

This clonotype was seen many times. The rearrangement links TRBV7-2 to TRBJ1-2; D might be TRBD1 (5 bases). V dropped 5 bases and J dropped 6 bases, with 19 bases sitting between them. The V gene's germline CDR1 is SGHTA and CDR2 FQGNSA. The CDR3 runs to 15 residues. CDR3 sequence (DNA): TGTGCCAGCAGCGGAACCGGGACGCCTTCGGATGGCTACACCTTC. The encoded protein is CASSGTGTPSDGYTF. The complete variable domain, with remaining parts taken from reference TRBV7-2 and TRBJ1-2, reads GAGVSQSPSNKVTEKGKDVELRCDPISGHTALYWYRQSLGQGLEFLIYFQGNSAPDKSGLPSDRFSAERTGGSVSTLTIQRTQQEDSAVYLCASSGTGTPSDGYTFGSGTRLTVV.

This clonotype was counted between two and nine times. V usage is TRBV6-2 or TRBV6-3 and J usage is TRBJ2-1; D may match TRBD1 or TRBD2 (7 bases each). The V gene's germline CDR1 is MNHEY and CDR2 SVGEGT. The V gene lost 6 bases and the J gene lost 7 bases, with 19 bases spanning the gap. The CDR3 runs to 15 residues. The CDR3 nucleotides are TGTGCCAGCAGGCAAGGGGGCGGGGGACTGAATGAGCAGTTCTTC. It specifies CASRQGGGGLNEQFF.

V gene TRBV5-4 combines with J gene TRBJ2-7; D possibly corresponds to TRBD1 (6 bases). The CDR3 totals 15 residues. Germline V lookup: CDR1 SGHNT, CDR2 YYREEE (reference sequence). V was shortened by 0 bases and J by 7 bases, with 17 bases between the two germline ends. CDR3 nucleotides: TGTGCCAGCAGCTTGGATCCAGGGGAGTCTTGGGAGCAGTACTTC. Its translation is CASSLDPGESWEQYF. Supplemented by reference TRBV5-4 and TRBJ2-7, the full variable domain reads ETGVTQSPTHLIKTRGQQVTLRCSSQSGHNTVSWYQQALGQGPQFIFQYYREEENGRGNFPPRFSGLQFPNYSSELNVNALELDDSALYLCASSLDPGESWEQYFGPGTRLTVT.

V is TRBV20-1 and J is TRBJ2-3; D remains ambiguous. The CDR3 has 14 residues. V dropped 1 base and J dropped 0 bases, with 8 bases sitting between them. Germline assignment: CDR1 DFQATT and CDR2 SNEGSKA (reference sequence). The CDR3 region has the DNA TGCAGTGCTAGAGGACTGGTTAGCACAGATACGCAGTATTTT. It encodes CSARGLVSTDTQYF.

This clonotype was counted ten times or more. The V call is TRBV7-2, the J call TRBJ2-7; D is possibly TRBD1 (6 bases). CDR1 SGHTA and CDR2 FQGNSA come from the germline V gene. The CDR3 has 13 residues. Trimming removed 4 bases from V and 3 bases from J, with 10 bases in between. In DNA, the CDR3 is TGTGCCAGCAGCTACCGACAGGACTACGAGCAGTACTTC. Amino acids: CASSYRQDYEQYF.